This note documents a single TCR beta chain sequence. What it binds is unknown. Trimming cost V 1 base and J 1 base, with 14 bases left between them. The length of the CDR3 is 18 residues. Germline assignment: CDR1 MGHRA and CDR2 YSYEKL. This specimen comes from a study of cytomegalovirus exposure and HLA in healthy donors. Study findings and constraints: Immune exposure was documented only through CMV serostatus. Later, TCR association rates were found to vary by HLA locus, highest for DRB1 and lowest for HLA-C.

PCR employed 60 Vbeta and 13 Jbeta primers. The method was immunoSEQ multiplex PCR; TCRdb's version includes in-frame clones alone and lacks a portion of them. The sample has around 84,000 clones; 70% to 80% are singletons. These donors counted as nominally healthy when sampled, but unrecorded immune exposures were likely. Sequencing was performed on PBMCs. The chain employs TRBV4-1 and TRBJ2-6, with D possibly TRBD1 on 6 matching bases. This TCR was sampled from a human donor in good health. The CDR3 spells CASSQGLGAFSGANVLTF. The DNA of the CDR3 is TGCGCCAGCAGCCAAGGGTTGGGGGCGTTTTCTGGGGCCAACGTCCTGACTTTC.